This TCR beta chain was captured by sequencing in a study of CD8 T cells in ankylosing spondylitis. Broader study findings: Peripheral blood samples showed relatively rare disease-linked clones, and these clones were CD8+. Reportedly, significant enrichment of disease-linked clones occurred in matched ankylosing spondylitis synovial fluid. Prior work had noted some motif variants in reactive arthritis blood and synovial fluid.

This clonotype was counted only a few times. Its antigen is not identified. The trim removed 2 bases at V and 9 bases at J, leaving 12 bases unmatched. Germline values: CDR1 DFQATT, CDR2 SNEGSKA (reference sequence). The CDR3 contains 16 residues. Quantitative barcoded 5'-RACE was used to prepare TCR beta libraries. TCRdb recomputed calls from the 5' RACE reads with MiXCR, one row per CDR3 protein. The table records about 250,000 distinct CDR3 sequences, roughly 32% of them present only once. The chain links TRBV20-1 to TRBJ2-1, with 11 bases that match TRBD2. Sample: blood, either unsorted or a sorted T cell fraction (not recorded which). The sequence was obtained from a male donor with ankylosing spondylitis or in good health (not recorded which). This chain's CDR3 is CSARTDNSGGAGEQFF. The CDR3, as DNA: TGCAGTGCTAGAACAGACAATAGCGGGGGGGCAGGTGAGCAGTTCTTC.